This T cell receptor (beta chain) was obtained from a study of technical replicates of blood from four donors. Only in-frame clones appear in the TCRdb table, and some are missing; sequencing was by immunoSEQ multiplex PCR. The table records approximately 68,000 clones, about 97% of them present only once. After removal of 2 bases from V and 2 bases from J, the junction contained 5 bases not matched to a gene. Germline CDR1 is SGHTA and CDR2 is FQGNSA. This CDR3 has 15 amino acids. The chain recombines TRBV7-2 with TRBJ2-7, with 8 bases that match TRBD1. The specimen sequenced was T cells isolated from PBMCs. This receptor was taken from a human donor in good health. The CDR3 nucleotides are TGTGCCAGCAGCTTATTCGACAGGGGAACCTACGAGCAGTACTTC. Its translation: CASSLFDRGTYEQYF.